These 19 T cell receptor beta chains were sequenced from one sample in a study of shared clonotypes between healthy human individuals. Profiling relied on immunoSEQ multiplex PCR, and the TCRdb table lists in-frame clones only, not all of them. This repertoire shows 1,500,000 or so clones, more than 95% found once; its top ten account for approximately 1.1%. The sample taken for sequencing was naive CD4+ T cells sorted from blood. Described subset: CD45RA+ positively selected. The receptors originated from a man aged 25-45 years in good health.

V usage is TRBV6-1 and J usage is TRBJ2-1; perhaps D is TRBD1 or TRBD2 (5 bases each). The CDR3 runs to 15 residues. Trimming took off 0 bases at V and 8 bases at J, with 14 bases between the two ends. Germline V gives CDR1 MNHNS, CDR2 SASEGT. The CDR3: CASSEALLGTDEQFF. The DNA for the CDR3 is TGTGCCAGCAGTGAAGCCCTATTAGGGACCGATGAGCAGTTCTTC.

The gene calls are TRBV11-2 and TRBJ2-5, with TRBD1 identical over 9 bases. V shed 3 bases and J 3 bases; nucleotides not matched to a gene: 2. The length of the CDR3 is 14 residues. CDR1 SGHAT and CDR2 FQNNGV come from the germline V gene. CDR3 DNA sequence: TGTGCCAGCAGCTTTTGGACAGGGGAAGAGACCCAGTACTTC. Its translation is CASSFWTGEETQYF.

This chain joins TRBV10-3 and TRBJ2-1; D may be TRBD2 (6 bases). The CDR3 is made up of 12 amino acids. V shed 1 base and J shed 10 bases, with 8 bases lying between them. CDR1 and CDR2 (germline): ENHRY, SYGVKD. The CDR3 DNA follows: TGTGCCATCAGTGAGTATGGGGGGGAGCAGTTCTTC. It is translated as CAISEYGGEQFF.

The CDR3 loop is CASSHRTSGALPPEQYF. The CDR3 region has the DNA TGTGCCAGCTCACATCGGACTAGCGGGGCTCTTCCCCCCGAGCAGTACTTC. The chain combines TRBV18 with TRBJ2-7, with 12 bases that match TRBD2. V lost 4 bases, J lost 6 bases, and 13 bases stayed unmatched. Germline-derived CDR1 and CDR2 are KGHSH and LQKENI. This CDR3 contains 17 residues.

This rearrangement joins TRBV2 to TRBJ1-1; maybe TRBD1 (5 bases). Germline V gene sequence: CDR1 SNHLY, CDR2 FYNNEI. The CDR3 is 11 amino acids. Trimming took off 4 bases at V and 11 bases at J, with 11 bases between the two ends. The CDR3, as DNA: TGTGCCAGCAGTGGACGGGGGGTTGCTTTCTTT. This gives the protein CASSGRGVAFF.

The chain has TRBV6-6 and TRBJ2-7; possibly TRBD1 for D (5 bases). The germline V gene has CDR1 MNHNY and CDR2 SVGAGI (reference sequence). V dropped 5 bases and J dropped 3 bases, with 17 bases sitting between them. The CDR3 consists of 15 residues. The CDR3 DNA sequence: TGTGCCAGCAGTCAAAACAGGCCGCCTAACTACGAGCAGTACTTC. It yields the protein CASSQNRPPNYEQYF.

CDR3 protein: CASTRDRSYNEQFF. The CDR3 coding sequence is TGCGCCAGCACCCGGGACCGGAGCTACAATGAGCAGTTCTTC. The chain couples TRBV5-1 to TRBJ2-1; D may match TRBD1 or TRBD2 (5 bases each). The CDR3 is 14 amino acids. Germline assignment: CDR1 SGHRS and CDR2 YFSETQ. V shed 6 bases and J shed 3 bases, with 13 bases lying between them. Filled out from reference TRBV5-1 and TRBJ2-1, the complete variable domain reads KAGVTQTPRYLIKTRGQQVTLSCSPISGHRSVSWYQQTPGQGLQFLFEYFSETQRNKGNFPGRFSGRQFSNSRSEMNVSTLELGDSALYLCASTRDRSYNEQFFGPGTRLTVL.

The chain employs TRBV2 and TRBJ2-7, with D possibly TRBD1 on 6 matching bases. The CDR3 runs to 11 residues. In germline, CDR1 is SNHLY, CDR2 FYNNEI. V lost 10 bases and J 2 bases, leaving 9 bases between the germline ends. In DNA form, the CDR3 reads TGTGCCACTGGGACAACCTACGAGCAGTACTTC. Protein sequence: CATGTTYEQYF.

This sequence joins TRBV5-4 and TRBJ1-3, with D unresolved. Germline V gene lookup returns CDR1 SGHNT and CDR2 YYREEE (reference sequence). The V and J ends lost 0 bases and 4 bases respectively, with 8 bases between them. The CDR3 sequence is 14 residues long. The CDR3, as DNA: TGTGCCAGCAGCTTGGGAGGGTTAGGAAACACCATATATTTT. Translation gives CASSLGGLGNTIYF.

This chain uses TRBV16 with TRBJ1-2, with no clear D. The germline V gene has CDR1 KGHSY and CDR2 FQNENV. V was shortened by 0 bases and J by 5 bases, with 13 bases between the two germline ends. CDR3 length: 15 residues. This CDR3 reads CASSQSKRERYGYTF. The CDR3 DNA sequence: TGTGCCAGCAGCCAATCGAAGCGGGAGAGGTATGGCTACACCTTC.

About this clone: The sample contains more than one DNA sequence encoding this CDR3. The V call is TRBV5-1, the J call TRBJ2-1, with D possibly TRBD1 on 5 matching bases. V lost 4 bases, J lost 0 bases, and 11 bases lay in between. The CDR3 is 15 amino acids. The germline CDR1 and CDR2 sequences are SGHRS and YFSETQ. The CDR3 sequence is CASSLTGPSYNEQFF. In nucleotides, the CDR3 is TGCGCCAGCAGCCTTACAGGACCCTCCTACAATGAGCAGTTCTTC. Using reference TRBV5-1 and TRBJ2-1 for the parts outside the CDR3, the full variable domain is KAGVTQTPRYLIKTRGQQVTLSCSPISGHRSVSWYQQTPGQGLQFLFEYFSETQRNKGNFPGRFSGRQFSNSRSEMNVSTLELGDSALYLCASSLTGPSYNEQFFGPGTRLTVL.

The chain joins TRBV6-1 to TRBJ2-7; perhaps TRBD1 as D (6 bases). Trimming removed 5 bases from V and 3 bases from J, with 14 bases in between. Germline CDR1 is MNHNS and CDR2 is SASEGT. This CDR3 is built from 14 residues. CDR3 DNA: TGTGCCAGCAGTAACCGGGACATCAACTACGAGCAGTACTTC. Translated, it gives CASSNRDINYEQYF.

This chain joins TRBV10-3 and TRBJ1-1, with no clear D. V was cut by 4 bases and J by 3 bases, with 6 bases left in between. This CDR3 region has 12 residues. CDR1 and CDR2 (germline): ENHRY, SYGVKD. The CDR3 DNA is TGTGCCATCAGTGGGGTGGACACTGAAGCTTTCTTT. Protein sequence: CAISGVDTEAFF.

J is TRBJ1-2 and V is TRBV7-9, with D unclear. CDR3 length: 16 residues. The V gene lost 1 base and the J gene lost 3 bases, with 15 bases spanning the gap. CDR1 is SEHNR, CDR2 FQNEAQ, per germline (reference sequence). CDR3: CASSLGVSGGDYGYTF. DNA of the CDR3: TGTGCCAGCAGCTTAGGCGTATCGGGCGGGGACTATGGCTACACCTTC.

The chain recombines TRBV2 with TRBJ2-2; 10 bases agree with TRBD2. Germline loops: CDR1 SNHLY, CDR2 FYNNEI. Losses at the gene ends were 5 bases for V and 0 bases for J; bases not matched to a gene: 9. The CDR3 has 18 amino acids. CDR3 loop: CASSWRPSGRANTGELFF. The DNA of the CDR3 is TGTGCCAGCAGTTGGAGGCCTAGCGGGAGAGCGAACACCGGGGAGCTGTTTTTT.

The chain employs TRBV6-5 and TRBJ2-1, with unresolved D. CDR3 length equals 15 residues. V dropped 2 bases and J dropped 0 bases, with 8 bases sitting between them. Germline V gives CDR1 MNHEY, CDR2 SVGAGI. Here the CDR3 DNA reads TGTGCCAGCAGTTACCGTTCCATCTCCTACAATGAGCAGTTCTTC. Amino acid sequence: CASSYRSISYNEQFF.

The rearrangement links TRBV6-5 to TRBJ2-7; either TRBD1 or TRBD2 may fit D (5 bases each). V was trimmed by 10 bases and J by 2 bases, leaving 21 bases between them. Germline CDR1 and CDR2: MNHEY and SVGAGI. This CDR3 has 15 residues. CDR3 protein: CATLRGGGSTYEQYF. The CDR3 nucleotides read TGTGCCACCCTAAGGGGCGGCGGGTCCACCTACGAGCAGTACTTC.

This chain links TRBV6-5 with TRBJ1-1; no definite D call. Trimming shortened V by 8 bases and J by 5 bases, and 15 bases separated the two germline ends. Germline V gives CDR1 MNHEY, CDR2 SVGAGI. The CDR3 spans 13 residues. The CDR3 is CASVPPLRTEAFF. In DNA form, the CDR3 reads TGTGCCAGCGTACCTCCCTTAAGGACTGAAGCTTTCTTT.

The chain has TRBV29-1 and TRBJ1-5; TRBD1 might be the D (5 bases). The V and J ends lost 6 bases and 6 bases respectively, with 12 bases between them. Germline V CDR1 and CDR2: SQVTM, ANQGSEA. This CDR3 has 12 amino acids. Here the CDR3 reads CSVGRESQPQHF. The DNA of the CDR3 is TGCAGCGTGGGACGGGAGTCTCAGCCCCAGCATTTT.